A selection of T cell receptor beta chains follows, all from one sample in a study of OX40 agonist ivuxolimab in advanced cancers. Generated by immunoSEQ multiplex PCR, the TCRdb table keeps only in-frame clones and is missing some. The table has approximately 38,000 clones, approximately 80% seen once. Sequenced here: CD4+ or CD8+ T cells sorted from blood, sampled in a trial of the OX40 agonist ivuxolimab. These receptor sequences come from an adult with an advanced solid tumor such as melanoma, head and neck, liver or kidney cancer. The CDR3 runs from the conserved cysteine through the conserved F or W. Fields, in order: V gene, CDR3 length, J gene, D gene, CDR3 protein. A D gene is named only where the DNA matches it firmly.

TRBV10-2	15	TRBJ2-5	.	CASRVAAQPQETQYF
TRBV18	13	TRBJ2-7	TRBD1	CASLQGLFSEQYF
TRBV19	14	TRBJ2-1	TRBD1	CASNPGQGYNEQFF
TRBV7-8	14	TRBJ1-1	.	CASSQRQGNTEAFF
TRBV6-5	15	TRBJ2-2	.	CASSLRFENTGELFF
TRBV10-1	18	TRBJ2-1	TRBD2	CASRNSGRRNSSYNEQFF
TRBV6-6	14	TRBJ2-2	.	CASSYGENTGELFF
TRBV18	17	TRBJ2-5	.	CASSPSFTGTLQETQYF
TRBV6-4	14	TRBJ1-1	.	CASSGDGQNTEAFF
TRBV2	14	TRBJ1-4	.	CASESGRTNEKLFF
TRBV6-1	16	TRBJ1-2	TRBD1	CASSVGQGVLHYGYTF
TRBV6-8	14	TRBJ2-3	TRBD2	CARAGRERSDTQYF
TRBV5-6	13	TRBJ2-7	.	CASSFQGVYEQYF
TRBV7-2	13	TRBJ1-4	.	CASSTGAREKLFF
TRBV6-5	14	TRBJ1-1	.	CASSYRGENTEAFF
TRBV14	14	TRBJ2-1	TRBD1	CASSQTGGYNEQFF